One and the same sample provided the 5 T cell receptor beta chains below, sequenced in a study of T-cell reconstitution after alpha-beta-depleted transplantation in children. Preparing the TCRbeta library involved the use of unique molecular identifiers. TCRdb analysed the PCR reads with MiXCR anew, one entry per CDR3 protein. The sample includes a few hundred thousand distinct CDR3 sequences, roughly 16% seen only once; the top ten take 25% to 30%. The specimen was PBMCs, mostly from graft donor cells, collected 360 days after TCRalphabeta/CD19-depleted stem cell transplant. The receptor set was obtained from a boy in the first two years of life who had a stem cell transplant for Wiskott-Aldrich syndrome, so the T cells may come from the graft donor.

J is TRBJ1-2 and V is TRBV29-1; D remains ambiguous. The CDR3 is 13 residues long. Germline V gives CDR1 SQVTM, CDR2 ANQGSEA. V was cut by 4 bases and J by 4 bases, with 13 bases left in between. CDR3 DNA sequence: TGCAGCGTTGTCTTCGGGGTCGGCTATGGCTACACCTTC. Translation: CSVVFGVGYGYTF.

J is TRBJ2-5 and V is TRBV5-1, with 7 bases matching TRBD2. The CDR3 extends over 15 amino acids. Germline V gives CDR1 SGHRS, CDR2 YFSETQ. With V trimmed by 0 bases and J by 1 base, 3 bases remained unmatched. This CDR3 is CASSLVAGAQETQYF. The DNA for the CDR3 is TGCGCCAGCAGCTTGGTGGCGGGAGCCCAAGAGACCCAGTACTTC.

The genes are TRBV4-1 and TRBJ1-1, with D unclear. In germline, CDR1 is MGHRA, CDR2 YSYEKL. Trimming pared 8 bases from V and 1 base from J, leaving 14 bases between. The CDR3 runs 14 residues. CDR3 nucleotide sequence: TGCGCCAGCCGGAACCTTCTTAAGAACACTGAAGCTTTCTTT. The encoded protein is CASRNLLKNTEAFF.

This clonotype was seen more than once but under ten times. The V and J genes are TRBV27 and TRBJ2-2; 7 nucleotides agree with TRBD2. The CDR3 is 14 residues long. Germline values: CDR1 MNHEY, CDR2 SMNVEV (reference sequence). V lost 7 bases, J lost 4 bases, and 6 bases stayed unmatched. CDR3 sequence: CASKWGLFTGELFF. As DNA, the CDR3 is TGTGCCAGCAAGTGGGGACTATTCACCGGGGAGCTGTTTTTT.

This clonotype was picked up a small number of times. The CDR3 reads CASSRALARTDTQYF. In DNA form, the CDR3 reads TGTGCCAGCAGCCGGGCCCTAGCCCGCACAGATACGCAGTATTTT. This chain joins TRBV3-1 and TRBJ2-3, with TRBD2 as a possible D gene (5 bases). With 4 bases removed from V and 1 base from J, the gap between germline ends came to 12 bases. The CDR3 extends over 15 amino acids. The germline V gene has CDR1 LGHDT and CDR2 YNNKEL (reference sequence).